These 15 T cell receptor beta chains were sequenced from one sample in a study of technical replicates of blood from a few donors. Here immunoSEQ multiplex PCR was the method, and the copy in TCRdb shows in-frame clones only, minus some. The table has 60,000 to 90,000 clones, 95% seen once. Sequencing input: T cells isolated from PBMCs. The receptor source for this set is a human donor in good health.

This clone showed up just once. The DNA for the CDR3 is TGTGCCAGCAGTGCCGACAGGGGCACAGATACGCAGTATTTT. Translating gives CASSADRGTDTQYF. J is TRBJ2-3 and V is TRBV6-5; 7 positions agree with TRBD1. V gave up 5 bases and J gave up 1 base; unmatched junction bases: 3. This CDR3 has 14 residues. Germline-derived CDR1 and CDR2 are MNHEY and SVGAGI.

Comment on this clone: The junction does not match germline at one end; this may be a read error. DNA for the CDR3: TGTGCTAGCAGCCTCAGGACAGTGAACACTGAAGCTTTCTTT. Amino acid sequence: CASSLRTVNTEAFF. The chain employs TRBV7-2 and TRBJ1-1, with TRBD1 as a possible D gene (6 bases). The CDR3 contains 14 residues. Germline-derived CDR1 and CDR2 are SGHTA and FQGNSA.

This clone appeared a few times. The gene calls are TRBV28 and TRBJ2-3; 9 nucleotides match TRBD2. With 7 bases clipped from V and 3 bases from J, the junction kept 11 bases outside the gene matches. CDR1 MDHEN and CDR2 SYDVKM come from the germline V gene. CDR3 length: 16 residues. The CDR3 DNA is TGTGCCAGCATCGCCGGGACTAGCTTTGGAACAGATACGCAGTATTTT. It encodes CASIAGTSFGTDTQYF.

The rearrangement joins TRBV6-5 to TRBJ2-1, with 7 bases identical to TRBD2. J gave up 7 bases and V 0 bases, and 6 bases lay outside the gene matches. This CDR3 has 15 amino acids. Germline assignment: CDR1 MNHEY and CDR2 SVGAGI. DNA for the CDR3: TGTGCCAGCAGTTACTCCAGCGGGATTACTAATGAGCAGTTCTTC. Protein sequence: CASSYSSGITNEQFF.

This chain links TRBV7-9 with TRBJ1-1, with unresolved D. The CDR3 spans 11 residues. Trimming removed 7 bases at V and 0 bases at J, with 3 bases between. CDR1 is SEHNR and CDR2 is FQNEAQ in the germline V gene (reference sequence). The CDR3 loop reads CASNMNTEAFF. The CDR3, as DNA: TGTGCCAGCAATATGAACACTGAAGCTTTCTTT. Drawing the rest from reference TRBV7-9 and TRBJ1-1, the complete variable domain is DTGVSQNPRHKITKRGQNVTFRCDPISEHNRLYWYRQTLGQGPEFLTYFQNEAQLEKSRLLSDRFSAERPKGSFSTLEIQRTEQGDSAMYLCASNMNTEAFFGQGTRLTVV.

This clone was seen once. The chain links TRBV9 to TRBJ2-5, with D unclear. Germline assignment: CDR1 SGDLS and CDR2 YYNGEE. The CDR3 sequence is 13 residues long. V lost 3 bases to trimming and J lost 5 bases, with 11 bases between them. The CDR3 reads CASSDLTGETQYF. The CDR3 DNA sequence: TGTGCCAGCAGCGACCTCACCGGGGAGACCCAGTACTTC. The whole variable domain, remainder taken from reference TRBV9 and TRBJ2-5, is DSGVTQTPKHLITATGQRVTLRCSPRSGDLSVYWYQQSLDQGLQFLIQYYNGEERAKGNILERFSAQQFPDLHSELNLSSLELGDSALYFCASSDLTGETQYFGPGTRLLVL.

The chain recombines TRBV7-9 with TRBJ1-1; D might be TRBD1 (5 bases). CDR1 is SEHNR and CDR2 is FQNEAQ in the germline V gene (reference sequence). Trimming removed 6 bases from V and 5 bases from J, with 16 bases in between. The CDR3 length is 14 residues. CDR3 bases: TGTGCCAGCAGTTACGGGGGGGGACTTACTGAAGCTTTCTTT. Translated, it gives CASSYGGGLTEAFF.

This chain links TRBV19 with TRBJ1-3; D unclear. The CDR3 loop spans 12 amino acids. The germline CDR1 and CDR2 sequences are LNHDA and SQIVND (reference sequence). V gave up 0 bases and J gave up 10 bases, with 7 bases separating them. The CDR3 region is CASSIDHRTIYF. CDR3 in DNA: TGTGCCAGTAGTATAGATCACCGGACCATATATTTT. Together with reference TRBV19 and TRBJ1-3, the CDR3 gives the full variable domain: DGGITQSPKYLFRKEGQNVTLSCEQNLNHDAMYWYRQDPGQGLRLIYYSQIVNDFQKGDIAEGYSVSREKKESFPLTVTSAQKNPTAFYLCASSIDHRTIYFGEGSWLTVV.

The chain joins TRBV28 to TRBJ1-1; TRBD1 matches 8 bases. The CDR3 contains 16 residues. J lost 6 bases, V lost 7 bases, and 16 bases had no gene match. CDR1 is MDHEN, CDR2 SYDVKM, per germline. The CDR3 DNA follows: TGTGCCAGCATTTCAGGGGGCGCGGTTAGTATGGCTGAAGCTTTCTTT. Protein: CASISGGAVSMAEAFF.

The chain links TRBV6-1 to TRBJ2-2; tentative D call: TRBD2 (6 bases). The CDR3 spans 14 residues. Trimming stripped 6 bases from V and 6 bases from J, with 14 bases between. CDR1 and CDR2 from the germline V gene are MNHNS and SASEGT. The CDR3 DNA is TGTGCCAGCAGGGGGACTTGGGCCGCCGGGGAGCTGTTTTTT. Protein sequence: CASRGTWAAGELFF.

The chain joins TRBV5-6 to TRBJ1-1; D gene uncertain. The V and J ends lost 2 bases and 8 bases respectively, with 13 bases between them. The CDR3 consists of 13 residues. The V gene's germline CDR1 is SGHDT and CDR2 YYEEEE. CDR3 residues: CASSLGGPREAFF. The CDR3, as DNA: TGTGCCAGCAGCTTAGGAGGGCCCAGGGAAGCTTTCTTT.

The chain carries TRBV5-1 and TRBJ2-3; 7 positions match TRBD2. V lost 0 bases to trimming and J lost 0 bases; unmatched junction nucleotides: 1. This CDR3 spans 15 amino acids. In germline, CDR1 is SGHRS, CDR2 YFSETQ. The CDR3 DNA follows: TGCGCCAGCAGCTTGGACGGGGGGAGCACAGATACGCAGTATTTT. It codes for CASSLDGGSTDTQYF. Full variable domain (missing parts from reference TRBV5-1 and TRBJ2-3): KAGVTQTPRYLIKTRGQQVTLSCSPISGHRSVSWYQQTPGQGLQFLFEYFSETQRNKGNFPGRFSGRQFSNSRSEMNVSTLELGDSALYLCASSLDGGSTDTQYFGPGTRLTVL.

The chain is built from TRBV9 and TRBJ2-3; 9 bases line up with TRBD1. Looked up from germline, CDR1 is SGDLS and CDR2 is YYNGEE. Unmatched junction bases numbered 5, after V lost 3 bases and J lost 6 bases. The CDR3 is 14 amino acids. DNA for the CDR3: TGTGCCAGCAGCGCCCGACAGGGGGGCGATACGCAGTATTTT. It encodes CASSARQGGDTQYF.

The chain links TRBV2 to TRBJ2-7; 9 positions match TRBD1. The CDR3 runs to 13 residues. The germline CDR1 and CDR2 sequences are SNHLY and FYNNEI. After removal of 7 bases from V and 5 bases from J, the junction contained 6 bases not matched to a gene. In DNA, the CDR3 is TGTGCCAGCACGGGACAGGGTAAAGACGAGCAGTACTTC. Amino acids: CASTGQGKDEQYF.

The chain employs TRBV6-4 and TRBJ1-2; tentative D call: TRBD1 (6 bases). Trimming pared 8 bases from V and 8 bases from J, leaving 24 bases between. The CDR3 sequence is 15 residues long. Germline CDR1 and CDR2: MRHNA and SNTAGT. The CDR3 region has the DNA TGTGCCAGCGGACCCCCCACGAGGTACAGGGTCGGCTACACCTTC. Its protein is CASGPPTRYRVGYTF.